This is a list of T cell receptor beta chains from one sample in a study of regulatory T cells in long-lasting Graves disease. In TCRdb, the multiplex PCR reads were re-called with MiXCR into one record per CDR3 protein. This sample carries 350,000 to 500,000 distinct CDR3 sequences, around 23% of them seen once, and the ten largest clones take around an eighth. The sequencing here drew on peripheral blood mononuclear cells (PBMCs), taken when the disease was refractory, from a patient treated with antithyroid drugs. The receptors shown here come from a female donor with Graves disease. Both conserved end residues are part of each CDR3. D genes are given only for firm matches. A clone size is listed for some rows: how often the clone was seen (once, few, many), or a class if it is expanded.

>NA|TRBV4-1|NA|TRBJ1-6
CASSRLTAELSPLHF
TGCGCCAGCAGCCGATTGACGGCCGAGCTTTCACCCCTCCACTTT
>NA|TRBV7-2|NA|TRBJ1-5
CASSQVSGQTNQPQHF
TGCGCCAGCAGCCAAGTGTCCGGTCAAACCAATCAGCCCCAGCATTTT
>TRBD1|TRBV5-4|few|TRBJ1-3
CASRDGTGDSGNTIYF
TGTGCCAGCAGGGATGGGACAGGGGATTCCGGAAACACCATATATTTT
>NA|TRBV9|few|TRBJ2-1
CASSVDAGSYNEQFF
TGTGCCAGCAGCGTAGATGCGGGGTCCTACAATGAGCAGTTCTTC
>TRBD1|TRBV6-1|many|TRBJ1-2
CASTVSTGGANGYTF
TGTGCCAGCACCGTTTCGACAGGGGGCGCGAATGGCTACACCTTC
>TRBD1|TRBV24-1|many|TRBJ2-5
CATSHARGQAQYF
TGTGCCACCAGTCATGCGAGGGGGCAGGCCCAGTACTTC
>TRBD2|TRBV27|many|TRBJ2-7
CASSTSGRGYEQYF
TGTGCCAGCAGTACTAGCGGGAGGGGTTACGAGCAGTACTTC
>NA|TRBV27|many|TRBJ2-7
CASSFAGDPYEQYF
TGTGCCAGCAGTTTCGCAGGGGACCCCTACGAGCAGTACTTC
>TRBD2|TRBV4-2|few|TRBJ2-7
CASSQEPGTSGRLGTYEQYF
TGTGCCAGCAGCCAAGAGCCCGGGACTAGCGGGAGATTGGGAACCTACGAGCAGTACTTC
>TRBD1|TRBV2|many|TRBJ1-1
CASTPKGQGAMNTEAFF
TGTGCCAGCACTCCTAAGGGACAGGGGGCCATGAACACTGAAGCTTTCTTT
>TRBD2|TRBV28|many|TRBJ2-7
CASSSDPRTSPYF
TGTGCCAGCAGTTCAGACCCGAGGACTAGTCCGTACTTC
>TRBD1|TRBV2|many|TRBJ1-1
CATLWDRNTEAFF
TGTGCCACCCTTTGGGACAGGAACACTGAAGCTTTCTTT
>TRBD1|TRBV6-1|many|TRBJ1-2
CASRPPGTGRANYGYTF
TGTGCCAGCAGACCCCCTGGGACAGGGAGGGCTAACTATGGCTACACCTTC
>NA|TRBV27|NA|TRBJ2-5
CASSRYPLETQYF
TGTGCCAGCAGCCGATACCCTTTGGAGACCCAGTACTTC
>TRBD1|TRBV20-1|many|TRBJ1-1
CSARGQMNTEAFF
TGCAGTGCTAGGGGACAGATGAACACTGAAGCTTTCTTT
>NA|TRBV10-1|many|TRBJ2-7
CASSDSGTIYEQYF
TGCGCCAGCAGTGATTCCGGGACGATCTACGAGCAGTACTTC
>TRBD1|TRBV24-1|many|TRBJ1-2
CAKHRGAGYTF
TGTGCCAAACACAGGGGGGCTGGCTACACCTTC
>NA|TRBV3-1|NA|TRBJ2-7
CASSQDFSTTYEQYF
TGTGCCAGCAGCCAAGATTTCAGCACGACGTACGAGCAGTACTTC
>NA|TRBV7-2|NA|TRBJ1-2
CASSLENSGYTF
TGTGCCAGCAGCTTAGAGAACTCGGGCTACACCTTC
>TRBD2|TRBV20-1|NA|TRBJ2-3
CSARDPGLAGDRDTDTQYF
TGCAGTGCTAGAGATCCCGGGCTAGCGGGAGACCGAGACACAGATACGCAGTATTTT
>TRBD1|TRBV6-1|NA|TRBJ1-2
CASSRSTGDGGYTF
TGTGCCAGCAGTCGATCCACAGGGGATGGTGGCTACACCTTC
>NA|TRBV12-3/TRBV12-4|many|TRBJ1-5
CASSSKLVGQPQHF
TGTGCCAGCAGTTCCAAGTTGGTGGGTCAGCCCCAGCATTTT
>NA|TRBV13|many|TRBJ1-2
CASSLSPGTSAYGYTF
TGTGCCAGCAGCTTAAGTCCGGGGACAAGCGCCTATGGCTACACCTTC
>NA|TRBV10-3|NA|TRBJ2-2
CATEGTLNTGELFF
TGTGCCACCGAAGGGACTTTGAACACCGGGGAGCTGTTTTTT
>NA|TRBV6-2/TRBV6-3|once|TRBJ1-5
CASSYPEPQHF
TGTGCCAGCAGTTACCCCGAGCCCCAGCATTTT
>NA|TRBV29-1|few|TRBJ2-5
CSVGSQGRWETQYF
TGCAGCGTTGGTTCCCAGGGGAGGTGGGAGACCCAGTACTTC
>TRBD2|TRBV28|many|TRBJ2-2
CASSSPASGRSGELFF
TGTGCCAGCAGCTCACCGGCTAGCGGGCGGTCCGGGGAGCTGTTTTTT
>TRBD1|TRBV7-2|many|TRBJ2-7
CASSPRAGTAYEQYF
TGTGCCAGCAGCCCAAGGGCAGGGACAGCCTACGAGCAGTACTTC
>TRBD1|TRBV6-1|NA|TRBJ2-7
CASRPGTGGFEQYF
TGTGCCAGCAGACCCGGGACAGGGGGCTTCGAGCAGTACTTC
>NA|TRBV10-3|many|TRBJ1-2
CAISEDAGYTF
TGTGCCATCAGTGAAGACGCTGGCTACACCTTC
>NA|TRBV3-1|many|TRBJ2-7
CASSQGFGAPYEQYF
TGTGCCAGCAGCCAAGGGTTCGGAGCCCCCTACGAGCAGTACTTC
>NA|TRBV11-2|few|TRBJ1-1
CASSLYQAGEAFF
TGTGCCAGCAGCTTATACCAGGCGGGGGAAGCTTTCTTT
>NA|TRBV30|many|TRBJ2-7
CAWGQNFYEQYF
TGTGCCTGGGGACAGAACTTCTACGAGCAGTACTTC
>TRBD2|TRBV7-2|many|TRBJ2-7
CASQGLARTREQYF
TGTGCCAGTCAGGGACTAGCGCGGACTAGGGAGCAGTACTTC
>NA|TRBV7-9|NA|TRBJ1-2
CASHPGVGNYGYTF
TGTGCCTCCCATCCCGGGGTCGGTAACTATGGCTACACCTTC
>TRBD1|TRBV6-1|NA|TRBJ2-7
CASSPIMPGQGPEQYF
TGTGCCAGCAGTCCCATTATGCCGGGACAGGGCCCCGAGCAGTACTTC
>NA|TRBV6-2/TRBV6-3|many|TRBJ2-6
CASSSPGTSGANVLTF
TGTGCCAGCAGTTCCCCCGGGACCTCTGGGGCCAACGTCCTGACTTTC
>NA|TRBV30|NA|TRBJ1-4
CAWSVQGGVGEKLFF
TGTGCCTGGAGTGTACAGGGAGGGGTCGGTGAAAAACTGTTTTTT
>TRBD1|TRBV9|NA|TRBJ2-2
CASRNSGGTGELFF
TGTGCCAGCAGGAACTCAGGGGGCACCGGGGAGCTGTTTTTT
>TRBD1|TRBV15|many|TRBJ1-4
CATSTGQSQNEKLFF
TGTGCCACCAGCACGGGACAGTCACAAAATGAAAAACTGTTTTTT
>NA|TRBV28|many|TRBJ2-7
CASSFGDSTEQYF
TGTGCCAGCAGTTTTGGGGACTCTACCGAGCAGTACTTC
>TRBD1|TRBV10-3|NA|TRBJ1-1
CAISQDRGNTEAFF
TGTGCCATCAGCCAGGACAGGGGGAACACTGAAGCTTTCTTT
>NA|TRBV29-1|many|TRBJ2-7
CSVQSSYEQYF
TGCAGCGTTCAAAGCTCCTACGAGCAGTACTTC
>NA|TRBV20-1|NA|TRBJ2-7
CSGRQGGYEQYF
TGCAGTGGGCGGCAGGGGGGCTACGAGCAGTACTTC
>NA|TRBV6-1|few|TRBJ1-5
CASSLLRAGQPQHF
TGTGCCAGCAGCCTCCTCAGGGCGGGTCAGCCCCAGCATTTT
>NA|TRBV6-2/TRBV6-3|NA|TRBJ1-4
CASSGVSLNEKLFF
TGTGCCAGCAGCGGCGTCAGCCTGAATGAAAAACTGTTTTTT
>NA|TRBV19|few|TRBJ2-1
CASSINAYNEQFF
TGTGCCAGTAGTATAAACGCCTACAATGAGCAGTTCTTC
>NA|TRBV6-1|many|TRBJ2-2
CASSEAGTRNTGELFF
TGTGCCAGCAGCGAAGCCGGGACACGGAACACCGGGGAGCTGTTTTTT
>TRBD2|TRBV27|many|TRBJ2-7
CASSLRLAGHYEQYF
TGTGCCAGCAGTTTAAGGCTAGCGGGACACTACGAGCAGTACTTC
>NA|TRBV9|few|TRBJ2-5
CASDRRGAQETQYF
TGTGCCAGTGATAGGAGGGGGGCCCAAGAGACCCAGTACTTC
>TRBD2|TRBV10-1|many|TRBJ2-5
CASSEGSSGGETQYF
TGCGCCAGCAGTGAAGGTTCTAGCGGGGGAGAGACCCAGTACTTC
>NA|TRBV11-2|many|TRBJ1-4
CASSLEETAFNEKLFF
TGTGCCAGCAGCCTAGAAGAGACAGCCTTTAATGAAAAACTGTTTTTT